The rows below give T cell receptor beta chains drawn from one sample of a study of cytomegalovirus exposure and HLA in healthy donors. Using immunoSEQ multiplex PCR, the repertoire was profiled, and TCRdb retains in-frame clones only, with some absent. The table shows approximately 150,000 clones, with under 80% occurring only once. The sequencing input was PBMCs. The receptors shown here come from a human donor in good health. Both conserved end residues are part of each CDR3. The D gene is left open where the match is weak. Only part of the rows carry a size: once, few, many, or a class if the clone is expanded.

clone_size,j_call,v_call,d_call,cdr3_aa,cdr3_nt
once,TRBJ2-7,TRBV19,NA,CASSIHRGERIYEQYF,TGTGCCAGTAGTATCCACCGCGGGGAGAGAATTTACGAGCAGTACTTC
NA,TRBJ1-1,TRBV5-1,TRBD1,CASSWTGGAGNTEAFF,TGCGCCAGCAGCTGGACAGGGGGCGCGGGGAACACTGAAGCTTTCTTT
NA,TRBJ1-1,TRBV5-1,NA,CASSLKVWEGRGTEAFF,TGCGCCAGCAGCTTGAAGGTTTGGGAGGGTCGGGGCACTGAAGCTTTCTTT
NA,TRBJ2-5,TRBV2,NA,CASNRGLAGGKETQYF,TGTGCCAGCAATAGAGGACTAGCAGGGGGAAAAGAGACCCAGTACTTC
NA,TRBJ1-1,TRBV10-3,NA,CAISGQGKAFF,TGTGCCATCAGTGGCCAGGGGAAAGCTTTCTTT
few,TRBJ2-3,TRBV29-1,TRBD2,CSVEDRGSGGAPIGTDTQYF,TGCAGCGTTGAAGATCGGGGTAGCGGGGGGGCGCCGATAGGGACAGATACGCAGTATTTT
few,TRBJ2-1,TRBV11-3,NA,CASSSQGRDNEQFF,TGTGCCAGCAGCTCCCAGGGCAGAGACAATGAGCAGTTCTTC
NA,TRBJ1-1,TRBV2,NA,CASSFNRDTEAFF,TGTGCCAGCAGTTTTAACAGGGACACTGAAGCTTTCTTT
NA,TRBJ1-1,TRBV19,NA,CASSNFRSPQNTEAFF,TGTGCCAGTAGTAACTTCCGGTCCCCCCAGAACACTGAAGCTTTCTTT
NA,TRBJ1-5,TRBV4-1,TRBD1,CASSQDRTGGQPQHF,TGCGCCAGCAGCCAAGATAGGACAGGGGGTCAGCCCCAGCATTTT
few,TRBJ1-1,TRBV7-7,TRBD1,CASSRDRATEAFF,TGTGCTAGCAGCCGCGACAGGGCCACTGAAGCTTTCTTT
NA,TRBJ2-5,TRBV7-4,TRBD2,CASRGTSGGETQYF,TGTGCCAGCAGAGGGACTAGCGGAGGAGAGACCCAGTACTTC
few,TRBJ1-5,TRBV4-1,TRBD1,CASSQGRTPGQGTQPQHF,TGCGCCAGCAGCCAAGGAAGAACGCCGGGACAGGGTACTCAGCCCCAGCATTTT
NA,TRBJ2-5,TRBV7-9,NA,CASRRAGTGRETQYF,TGTGCCAGCCGGCGGGCGGGAACTGGGAGAGAGACCCAGTACTTC
NA,TRBJ2-1,TRBV6-5,TRBD1,CASRAGTGHEQFF,TGTGCCAGCAGGGCGGGGACAGGCCATGAGCAGTTCTTC
NA,TRBJ1-1,TRBV19,NA,CASSAGHYPNTEAFF,TGTGCCAGTAGTGCAGGACATTACCCGAACACTGAAGCTTTCTTT
NA,TRBJ1-5,TRBV19,NA,CASSADSNQPQHF,TGTGCCAGTTCGGCGGATAGCAATCAGCCCCAGCATTTT
few,TRBJ1-2,TRBV19,NA,CASTSTYYGYTF,TGTGCCAGTACGTCCACTTACTATGGCTACACCTTC
few,TRBJ1-2,TRBV6-1,NA,CAANPPGSHGYTF,TGTGCCGCCAATCCCCCGGGAAGCCATGGCTACACCTTC
NA,TRBJ1-2,TRBV6-5,NA,CASNSPGSYGYTF,TGTGCCAGCAACTCCCCGGGATCCTATGGCTACACCTTC
NA,TRBJ1-2,TRBV10-3,TRBD1,CAISEPDRGIGYTF,TGTGCCATCAGTGAGCCGGACAGGGGGATTGGCTACACCTTC
NA,TRBJ1-2,TRBV9,NA,CASSVGDTTNYGYTF,TGTGCCAGCAGCGTAGGGGACACGACTAACTATGGCTACACCTTC
few,TRBJ1-1,TRBV7-2,NA,CASTLSGENTEAFF,TGTGCCAGCACCCTCAGCGGGGAGAACACTGAAGCTTTCTTT
NA,TRBJ2-7,TRBV20-1,NA,CSARRGYEQYF,TGCAGTGCTCGCCGGGGCTACGAGCAGTACTTC
few,TRBJ1-2,TRBV10-3,NA,CAIRPGEGLGYTF,TGTGCCATCAGGCCCGGGGAGGGGTTAGGCTACACCTTC
NA,TRBJ1-1,TRBV20-1,NA,CSATVLTEAFF,TGCAGTGCGACAGTTCTCACTGAAGCTTTCTTT
NA,TRBJ2-5,TRBV11-3,NA,CASSLDSQETQYF,TGTGCCAGCAGCTTAGACAGCCAAGAGACCCAGTACTTC
NA,TRBJ2-1,TRBV7-8,NA,CASRPGGISYNEQFF,TGTGCCAGCAGGCCCGGGGGTATCTCCTACAATGAGCAGTTCTTC
NA,TRBJ2-7,TRBV5-1,TRBD2,CASSWTSGGYEQYF,TGCGCCAGCAGCTGGACTAGCGGGGGCTACGAGCAGTACTTC
NA,TRBJ2-1,TRBV11-2,NA,CASSLELAYNEQFF,TGTGCCAGCAGCTTAGAACTAGCCTACAATGAGCAGTTCTTC
few,TRBJ2-5,TRBV18,NA,CASSPEETQYF,TGTGCCAGCTCACCAGAGGAAACCCAGTACTTC
NA,TRBJ1-5,TRBV2,TRBD1,CASTQDRGGDQPQHF,TGTGCCAGCACCCAAGATCGAGGGGGCGATCAGCCCCAGCATTTT